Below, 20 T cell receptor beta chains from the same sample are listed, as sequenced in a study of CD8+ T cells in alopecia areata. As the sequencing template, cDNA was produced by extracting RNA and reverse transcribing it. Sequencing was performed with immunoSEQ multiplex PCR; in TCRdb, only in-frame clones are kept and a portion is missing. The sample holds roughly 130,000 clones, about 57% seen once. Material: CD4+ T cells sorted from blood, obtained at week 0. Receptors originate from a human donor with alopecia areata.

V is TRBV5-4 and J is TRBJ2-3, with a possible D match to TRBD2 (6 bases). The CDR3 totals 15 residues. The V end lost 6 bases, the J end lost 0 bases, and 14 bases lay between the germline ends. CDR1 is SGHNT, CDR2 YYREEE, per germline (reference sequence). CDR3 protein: CASTAVGTSTDTQYF. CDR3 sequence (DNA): TGTGCCAGCACTGCAGTAGGGACTAGCACAGATACGCAGTATTTT.

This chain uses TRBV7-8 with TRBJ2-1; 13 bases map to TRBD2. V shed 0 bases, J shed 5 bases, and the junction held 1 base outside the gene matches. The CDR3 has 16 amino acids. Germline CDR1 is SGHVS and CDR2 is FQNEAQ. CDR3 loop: CASSLAGTSGDNEQFF. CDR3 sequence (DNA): TGTGCCAGCAGCTTAGCGGGGACTAGCGGGGACAATGAGCAGTTCTTC.

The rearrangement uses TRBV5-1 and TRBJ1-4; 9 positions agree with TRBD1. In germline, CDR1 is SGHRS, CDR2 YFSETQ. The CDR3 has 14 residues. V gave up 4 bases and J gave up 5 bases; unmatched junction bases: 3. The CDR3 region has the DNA TGCGCCAGCAGCCGGACAGGGGACAATGAAAAACTGTTTTTT. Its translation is CASSRTGDNEKLFF.

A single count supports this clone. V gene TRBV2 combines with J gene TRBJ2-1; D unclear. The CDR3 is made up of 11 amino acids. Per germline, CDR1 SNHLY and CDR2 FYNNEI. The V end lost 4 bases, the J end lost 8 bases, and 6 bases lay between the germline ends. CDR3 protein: CASSVLYEQFF. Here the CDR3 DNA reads TGTGCCAGCAGTGTCCTGTATGAGCAGTTCTTC.

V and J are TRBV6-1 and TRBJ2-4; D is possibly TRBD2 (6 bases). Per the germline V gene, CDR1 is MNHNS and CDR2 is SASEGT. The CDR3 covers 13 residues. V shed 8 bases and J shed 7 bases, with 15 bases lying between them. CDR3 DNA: TGTGCCAGCTCCAGCGGAGGGTTGAACATTCAGTACTTC. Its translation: CASSSGGLNIQYF.

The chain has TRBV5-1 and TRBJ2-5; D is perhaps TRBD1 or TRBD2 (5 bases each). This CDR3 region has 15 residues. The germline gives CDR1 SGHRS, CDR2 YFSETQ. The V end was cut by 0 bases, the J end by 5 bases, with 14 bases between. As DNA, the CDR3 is TGCGCCAGCAGCTTGGAGGCTCGGGGCACGGAGACCCAGTACTTC. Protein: CASSLEARGTETQYF.

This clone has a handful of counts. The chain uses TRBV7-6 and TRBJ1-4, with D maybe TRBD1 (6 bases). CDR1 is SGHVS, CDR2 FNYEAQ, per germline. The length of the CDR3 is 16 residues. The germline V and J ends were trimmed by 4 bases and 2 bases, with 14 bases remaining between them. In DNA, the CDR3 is TGTGCCAGCAGCTACCAAACAGGGAACACTAATGAAAAACTGTTTTTT. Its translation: CASSYQTGNTNEKLFF.

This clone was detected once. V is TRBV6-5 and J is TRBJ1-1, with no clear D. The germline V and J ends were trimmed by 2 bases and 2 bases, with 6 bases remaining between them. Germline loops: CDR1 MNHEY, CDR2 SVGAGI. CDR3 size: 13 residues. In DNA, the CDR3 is TGTGCCAGCAGTTACGACGACAACACTGAAGCTTTCTTT. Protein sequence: CASSYDDNTEAFF.

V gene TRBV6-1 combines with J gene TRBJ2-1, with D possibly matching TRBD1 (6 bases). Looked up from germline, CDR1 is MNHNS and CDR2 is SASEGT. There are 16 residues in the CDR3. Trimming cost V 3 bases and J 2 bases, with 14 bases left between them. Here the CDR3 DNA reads TGTGCCAGCAGTGACAGGGGTCGGTATCCCTACAATGAGCAGTTCTTC. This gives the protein CASSDRGRYPYNEQFF.

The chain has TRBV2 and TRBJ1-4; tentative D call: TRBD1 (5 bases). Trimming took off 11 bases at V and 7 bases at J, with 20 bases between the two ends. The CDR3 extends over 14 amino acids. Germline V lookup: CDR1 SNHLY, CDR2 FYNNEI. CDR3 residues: CAGRGEGSGEKLFF. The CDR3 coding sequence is TGTGCCGGACGAGGGGAAGGGTCGGGTGAAAAACTGTTTTTT.

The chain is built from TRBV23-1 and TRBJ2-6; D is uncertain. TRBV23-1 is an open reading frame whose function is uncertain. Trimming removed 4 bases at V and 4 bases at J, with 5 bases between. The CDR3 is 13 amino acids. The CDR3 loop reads CASSLRGANVLTF. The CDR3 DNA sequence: TGCGCCAGCAGTCTTAGGGGGGCCAACGTCCTGACTTTC.

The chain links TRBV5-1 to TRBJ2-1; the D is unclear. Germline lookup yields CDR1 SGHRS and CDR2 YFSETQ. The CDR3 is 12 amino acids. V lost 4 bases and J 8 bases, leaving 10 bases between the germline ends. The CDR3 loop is CASSQSDDEQFF. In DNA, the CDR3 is TGCGCCAGCAGCCAAAGTGACGATGAGCAGTTCTTC.

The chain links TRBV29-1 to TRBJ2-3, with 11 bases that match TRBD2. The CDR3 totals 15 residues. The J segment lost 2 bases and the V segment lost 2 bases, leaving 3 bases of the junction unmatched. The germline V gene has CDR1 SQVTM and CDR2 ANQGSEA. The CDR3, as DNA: TGCAGCGTTGAAAGACTAGCGGGGTACACAGATACGCAGTATTTT. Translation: CSVERLAGYTDTQYF.

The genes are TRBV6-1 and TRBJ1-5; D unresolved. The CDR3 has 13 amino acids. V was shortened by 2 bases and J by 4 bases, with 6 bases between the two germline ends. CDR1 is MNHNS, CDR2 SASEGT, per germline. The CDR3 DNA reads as TGTGCCAGCAGTGAAAGAAGAAATCAGCCCCAGCATTTT. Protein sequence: CASSERRNQPQHF.

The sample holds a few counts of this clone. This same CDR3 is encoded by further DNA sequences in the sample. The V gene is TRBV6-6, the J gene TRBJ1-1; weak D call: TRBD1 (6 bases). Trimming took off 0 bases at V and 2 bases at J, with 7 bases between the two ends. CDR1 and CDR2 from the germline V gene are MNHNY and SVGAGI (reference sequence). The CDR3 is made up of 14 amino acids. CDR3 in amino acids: CASSYSTGNTEAFF. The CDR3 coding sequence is TGTGCCAGCAGTTACTCGACAGGCAACACTGAAGCTTTCTTT.

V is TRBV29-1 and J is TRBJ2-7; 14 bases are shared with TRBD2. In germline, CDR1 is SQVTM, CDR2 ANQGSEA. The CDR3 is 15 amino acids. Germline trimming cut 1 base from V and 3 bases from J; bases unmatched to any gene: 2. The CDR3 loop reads CSVEGTSGGIYEQYF. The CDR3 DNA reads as TGCAGCGTTGAAGGGACTAGCGGGGGGATCTACGAGCAGTACTTC.

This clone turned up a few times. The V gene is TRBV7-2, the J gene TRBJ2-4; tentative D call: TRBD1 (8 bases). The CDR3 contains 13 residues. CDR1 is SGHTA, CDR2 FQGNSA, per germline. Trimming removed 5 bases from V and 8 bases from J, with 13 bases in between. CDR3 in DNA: TGTGCCAGCAGCCGACAGGGGAGGGACATTCAGTACTTC. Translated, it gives CASSRQGRDIQYF.

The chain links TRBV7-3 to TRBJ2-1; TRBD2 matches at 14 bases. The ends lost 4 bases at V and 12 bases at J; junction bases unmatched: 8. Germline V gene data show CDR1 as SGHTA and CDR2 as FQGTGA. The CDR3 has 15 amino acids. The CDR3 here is CASSSGLAGAGTQFF. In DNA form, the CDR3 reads TGTGCCAGCAGCTCGGGACTAGCGGGAGCTGGTACGCAGTTCTTC.

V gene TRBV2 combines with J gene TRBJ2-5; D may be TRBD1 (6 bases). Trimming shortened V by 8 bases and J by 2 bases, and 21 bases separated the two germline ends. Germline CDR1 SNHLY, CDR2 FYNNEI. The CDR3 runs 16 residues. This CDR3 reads CASALDLGGSQETQYF. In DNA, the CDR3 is TGTGCCAGCGCCCTAGATTTAGGGGGTTCTCAAGAGACCCAGTACTTC.

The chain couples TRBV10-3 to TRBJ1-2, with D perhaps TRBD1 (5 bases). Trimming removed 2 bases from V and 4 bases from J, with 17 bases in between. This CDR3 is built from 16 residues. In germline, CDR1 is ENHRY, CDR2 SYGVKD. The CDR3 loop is CAISEPTKGASYGYTF. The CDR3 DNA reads TGTGCCATCAGTGAGCCGACTAAAGGGGCCAGCTATGGCTACACCTTC.